This T cell receptor beta chain was captured in a study of blood T cells in healthy people across ages. Study at large: Through template switching, about one barcoded beta molecule was captured per two T cells, as measured in model experiments. Whole-study findings and limits: It was not possible, with unsorted PBMCs, to conclusively compare naive and antigen-experienced cells.

Comments on this clonotype: Antigen unknown.

A second roughly 6 to 11 cycle PCR used barcoded and J-beta primers. TCRdb itself ran the 5' RACE reads through MiXCR, one entry per CDR3 protein. The repertoire holds roughly 1,500,000 distinct CDR3 sequences, with 40% to 50% as singletons. Isolating PBMCs gave at least 6 million of these cells per sample. V was trimmed by 4 bases and J by 1 base, leaving 9 bases between them. Germline CDR1 and CDR2: DFQATT and SNEGSKA (reference sequence). The CDR3 loop spans 13 amino acids. This clonotype originated in a young woman in good health. Sequenced input: blood. V usage is TRBV20-1 and J usage is TRBJ2-3; D is undetermined. The CDR3 DNA is TGCAGTGCTAAGTTCAGCCGCACAGATACGCAGTATTTT. Translated: CSAKFSRTDTQYF.